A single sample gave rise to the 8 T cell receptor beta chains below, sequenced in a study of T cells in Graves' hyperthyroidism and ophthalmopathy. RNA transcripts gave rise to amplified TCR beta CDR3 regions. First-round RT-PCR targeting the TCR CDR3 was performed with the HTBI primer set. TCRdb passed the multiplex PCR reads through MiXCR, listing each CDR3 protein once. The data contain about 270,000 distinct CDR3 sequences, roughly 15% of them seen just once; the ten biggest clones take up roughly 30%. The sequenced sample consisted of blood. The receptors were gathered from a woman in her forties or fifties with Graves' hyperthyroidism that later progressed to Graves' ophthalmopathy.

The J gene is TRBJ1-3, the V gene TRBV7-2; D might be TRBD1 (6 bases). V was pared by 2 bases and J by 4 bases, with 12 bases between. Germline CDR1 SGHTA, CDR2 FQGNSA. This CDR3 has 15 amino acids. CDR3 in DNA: TGTGCCAGCAGCTTATGGGGGGCGCCGGGAAACACCATATATTTT. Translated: CASSLWGAPGNTIYF.

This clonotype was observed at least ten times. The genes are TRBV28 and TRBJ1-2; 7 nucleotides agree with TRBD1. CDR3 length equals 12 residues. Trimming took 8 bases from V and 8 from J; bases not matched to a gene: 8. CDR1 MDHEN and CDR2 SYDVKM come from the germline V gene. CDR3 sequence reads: CASGQTGMGYTF. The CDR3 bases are TGTGCCAGCGGTCAGACAGGGATGGGCTACACCTTC.

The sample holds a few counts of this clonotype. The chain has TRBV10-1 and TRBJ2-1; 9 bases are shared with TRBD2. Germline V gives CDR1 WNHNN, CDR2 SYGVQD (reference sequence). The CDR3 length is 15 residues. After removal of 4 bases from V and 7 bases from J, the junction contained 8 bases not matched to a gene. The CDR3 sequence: CASSGNSGSTNEQFF. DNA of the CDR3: TGCGCCAGCAGTGGAAATAGCGGGAGTACGAATGAGCAGTTCTTC.

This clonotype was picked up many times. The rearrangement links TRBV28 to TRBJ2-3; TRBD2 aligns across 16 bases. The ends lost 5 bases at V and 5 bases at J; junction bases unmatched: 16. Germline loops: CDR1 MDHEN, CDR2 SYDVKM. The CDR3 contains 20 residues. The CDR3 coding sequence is TGTGCCAGCAGTGCCAACTTGGGACTAGCGGGAGGGCATCGGTTAGATACGCAGTATTTT. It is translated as CASSANLGLAGGHRLDTQYF.

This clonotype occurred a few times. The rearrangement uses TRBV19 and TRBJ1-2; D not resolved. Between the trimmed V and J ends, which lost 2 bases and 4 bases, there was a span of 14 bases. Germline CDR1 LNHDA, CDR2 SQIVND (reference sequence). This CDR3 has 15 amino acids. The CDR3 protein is CASSISNNWLYGYTF. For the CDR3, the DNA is TGTGCCAGTAGTATATCTAATAACTGGCTCTATGGCTACACCTTC.

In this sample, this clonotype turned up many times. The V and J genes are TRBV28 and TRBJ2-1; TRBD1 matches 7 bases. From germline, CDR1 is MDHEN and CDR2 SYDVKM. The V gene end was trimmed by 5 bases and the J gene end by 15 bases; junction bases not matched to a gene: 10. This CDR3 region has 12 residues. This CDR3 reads CASSLETGLPFF. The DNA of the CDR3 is TGTGCCAGCAGTCTCGAGACAGGGTTGCCGTTCTTC.

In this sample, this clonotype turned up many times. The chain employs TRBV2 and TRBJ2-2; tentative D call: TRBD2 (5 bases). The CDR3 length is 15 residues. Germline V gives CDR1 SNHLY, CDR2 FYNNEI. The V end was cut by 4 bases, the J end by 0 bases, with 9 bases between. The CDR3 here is CASSGSGSNTGELFF. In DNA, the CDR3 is TGTGCCAGCAGTGGAAGCGGTTCGAACACCGGGGAGCTGTTTTTT. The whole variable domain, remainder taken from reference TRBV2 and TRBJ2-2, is EPEVTQTPSHQVTQMGQEVILRCVPISNHLYFYWYRQILGQKVEFLVSFYNNEISEKSEIFDDQFSVERPDGSNFTLKIRSTKLEDSAMYFCASSGSGSNTGELFFGEGSRLTVL.

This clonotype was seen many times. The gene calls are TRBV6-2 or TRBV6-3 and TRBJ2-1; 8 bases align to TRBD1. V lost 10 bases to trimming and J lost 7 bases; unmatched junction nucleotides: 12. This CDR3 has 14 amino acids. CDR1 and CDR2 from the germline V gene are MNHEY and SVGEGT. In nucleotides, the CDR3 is TGTGCCACCCTCCGAGGGACAGGTTTTAATGAGCAGTTCTTC. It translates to CATLRGTGFNEQFF.